The 25 T cell receptor beta chains below come from one sample, sequenced in a study of molecular identifiers for immune sequencing clone quantification. TCRdb used MiXCR to reprocess the PCR reads, holding one entry per CDR3 protein. The sample lists approximately 500,000 distinct CDR3 sequences; roughly 24% were seen once. The sequencing sample was made of naive CD8+ T cells from blood, with Jurkat cell RNA spiked in. The subset is: FACS-sorted CD8+CD4-CCR7+CD45RA+ naive T cells. These receptors all come from a human donor in good health. Some libraries in this study had Jurkat cell RNA spiked in.

The gene calls are TRBV7-9 and TRBJ2-7, with TRBD2 matching 11 bases. Germline loops: CDR1 SEHNR, CDR2 FQNEAQ (reference sequence). CDR3 length: 16 residues. V shed 5 bases, J shed 8 bases, and the junction held 14 bases outside the gene matches. This CDR3 reads CASSPEPLAGVEKQYF. In DNA form, the CDR3 reads TGTGCCAGCAGCCCTGAGCCACTAGCGGGAGTGGAGAAGCAGTACTTC.

This chain joins TRBV4-3 and TRBJ2-1; TRBD2 might be the D (5 bases). This CDR3 is built from 14 residues. Per the germline V gene, CDR1 is LGHNA and CDR2 is YSLEER. Trimming took 2 bases from V and 8 from J, leaving 13 bases between them. The CDR3 DNA sequence: TGCGCCAGCAGCCAAACGGACGGGGTGCATGAGCAGTTCTTC. Translated, it gives CASSQTDGVHEQFF.

This clonotype was counted a few times. A much larger clone lies one base from this, so it may be a read error. The chain is built from TRBV7-2 and TRBJ1-3, with a possible D match to TRBD1 (5 bases). CDR1 is SGHTA and CDR2 is FQGNSA in the germline V gene. The CDR3 contains 14 residues. The CDR3 sequence: CASSLDRNGNPIYF. CDR3 bases: TGTGCCAGCAGCTTAGACAGGAATGGAAACCCCATATATTTT.

This clonotype was seen ten or more times. The chain has TRBV7-6 and TRBJ2-7, with 7 positions matching TRBD2. This CDR3 contains 14 residues. V lost 0 bases to trimming and J lost 6 bases; unmatched junction nucleotides: 5. Per the germline V gene, CDR1 is SGHVS and CDR2 is FNYEAQ. The chain's CDR3 is CASSLAGGSTEQYF. The CDR3 DNA follows: TGTGCCAGCAGCTTAGCTGGCGGGAGTACCGAGCAGTACTTC.

This chain connects TRBV11-2 to TRBJ2-3, with D uncertain. The V end lost 7 bases, the J end lost 6 bases, and 8 bases lay between the germline ends. Germline CDR1 and CDR2: SGHAT and FQNNGV. The CDR3 is 11 residues long. The CDR3 DNA is TGTGCCAGCAACTCGGTCGATACGCAGTATTTT. Translation: CASNSVDTQYF.

With regard to this clonotype: A read error is possible here, since a much larger clone lies one base away. The chain combines TRBV20-1 with TRBJ1-5; D remains unclear. CDR3 length: 13 amino acids. Germline values: CDR1 DFQATT, CDR2 SNEGSKA (reference sequence). V lost 1 base, J lost 0 bases, and 4 bases lay in between. CDR3 loop: CSARAYSNQPQHF. In DNA form, the CDR3 reads TGCAGTGCTAGAGCGTATAGCAATCAGCCCCAGCATTTT.

As for this clonotype: Being one base from a much bigger clone, this may be a read error. This chain uses TRBV25-1 with TRBJ2-7, with TRBD2 matching over 8 bases. V lost 8 bases to trimming and J lost 3 bases; unmatched junction nucleotides: 9. The CDR3 runs to 14 residues. Germline CDR1 MGHDK, CDR2 SYGVNS. DNA of the CDR3: TGTGCCAGCGGTTGGGGCGGGGGGAACTACGAGCAGTACTTC. This gives the protein CASGWGGGNYEQYF.

This clonotype turned up a few times. The chain combines TRBV27 with TRBJ1-1; 9 positions agree with TRBD1. Germline assignment: CDR1 MNHEY and CDR2 SMNVEV (reference sequence). The CDR3 spans 14 residues. Germline trimming cut 5 bases from V and 10 bases from J; bases unmatched to any gene: 11. CDR3 residues: CASSRTGARFGAFF. CDR3 DNA sequence: TGTGCCAGCAGTCGGACAGGGGCTAGGTTTGGAGCTTTCTTT.

This clonotype was seen repeatedly, ten times or more. J is TRBJ1-1 and V is TRBV3-1; D may be TRBD1 (5 bases). Per germline, CDR1 LGHDT and CDR2 YNNKEL (reference sequence). CDR3 length: 14 amino acids. V was shortened by 4 bases and J by 8 bases, with 17 bases between the two germline ends. The CDR3 is CASSPGVDTGEAFF. The CDR3 coding sequence is TGTGCCAGCAGCCCCGGGGTGGACACGGGAGAAGCTTTCTTT.

This chain joins TRBV6-2 or TRBV6-3 and TRBJ2-7; perhaps TRBD1 as D (5 bases). The length of the CDR3 is 13 residues. With 10 bases removed from V and 0 bases from J, the gap between germline ends came to 13 bases. The germline gives CDR1 MNHEY, CDR2 SVGEGT. The CDR3 here is CAIGWGSSYEQYF. The CDR3, as DNA: TGTGCCATAGGTTGGGGCAGCTCCTACGAGCAGTACTTC.

Points on this clonotype: This may be a read error: a much more frequent sequence differs by one nucleotide. The rearrangement links TRBV28 to TRBJ2-5; tentative D call: TRBD1 (5 bases). This CDR3 is built from 13 residues. The germline gives CDR1 MDHEN, CDR2 SYDVKM. The CDR3 bases are TGTGCCAGCGGCCAGGGCTACCAAGGGACCCAGTACTTC. Translated: CASGQGYQGTQYF.

The chain combines TRBV6-5 with TRBJ1-2; no clear D gene. The CDR3 contains 11 residues. CDR1 and CDR2 from the germline V gene are MNHEY and SVGAGI. The ends were cut back, 4 bases at V and 8 bases at J, with 8 bases in the middle. The CDR3 spells CASSSDNGYTF. For the CDR3, the DNA is TGTGCCAGCAGTTCCGATAACGGCTACACCTTC.

This clonotype was counted only a few times. The J gene is TRBJ2-7, the V gene TRBV6-2 or TRBV6-3; TRBD1 matches at 7 bases. V gave up 9 bases and J gave up 3 bases; unmatched junction bases: 5. The CDR3 runs 12 residues. Per the germline V gene, CDR1 is MNHEY and CDR2 is SVGEGT. CDR3 coding DNA: TGTGCCAGATGGGACAGTAACTACGAGCAGTACTTC. As protein: CARWDSNYEQYF.

This clonotype was found a few times. The chain combines TRBV28 with TRBJ1-1, with D hard to call. CDR1 and CDR2 from the germline V gene are MDHEN and SYDVKM. The CDR3 runs to 13 residues. V shed 8 bases and J shed 0 bases, with 10 bases lying between them. CDR3 nucleotide sequence: TGTGCCAGCGAGGACGGCATGAACACTGAAGCTTTCTTT. This sequence encodes CASEDGMNTEAFF.

Notes on this clonotype: A junction end diverges from the germline sequence, so it may reflect a read error. The chain links TRBV9 to TRBJ2-7; 9 bases are shared with TRBD1. CDR3 size: 13 residues. Germline CDR1 and CDR2: SGDLS and YYNGEE. Here the CDR3 DNA reads TGTGTCAGCAACCCGGGACAGGGAAGCGAGCAGTACTTC. It is translated as CVSNPGQGSEQYF.

The chain recombines TRBV9 with TRBJ1-2; the D gene is possibly TRBD1 (5 bases). This CDR3 has 15 residues. Germline V gives CDR1 SGDLS, CDR2 YYNGEE. V was shortened by 0 bases and J by 4 bases, with 13 bases between the two germline ends. CDR3 protein: CASSVAQGEGYGYTF. For the CDR3, the DNA is TGTGCCAGCAGCGTAGCCCAGGGAGAGGGCTATGGCTACACCTTC.

This rearrangement joins TRBV2 to TRBJ2-1, with a possible D match to TRBD1 (5 bases). Germline assignment: CDR1 SNHLY and CDR2 FYNNEI. With 6 bases removed from V and 3 bases from J, the gap between germline ends came to 9 bases. This CDR3 is built from 13 residues. CDR3 loop: CASRQALYNEQFF. The CDR3 bases are TGTGCCAGCAGACAGGCCCTCTACAATGAGCAGTTCTTC.

This clonotype was observed at least ten times. J is TRBJ2-7 and V is TRBV4-3; D gene uncertain. The CDR3 runs to 13 residues. Trimming removed 1 base from V and 2 bases from J, with 6 bases in between. The germline V gene has CDR1 LGHNA and CDR2 YSLEER. In DNA, the CDR3 is TGCGCCAGCAGCCAAGGGGTAGCCTACGAGCAGTACTTC. Residues: CASSQGVAYEQYF.

In the case of this clonotype: Sequence at one end of the junction differs from germline and may be a read error. The genes are TRBV13 and TRBJ2-3; the match to TRBD1 covers 7 bases. This CDR3 is built from 12 residues. The germline V gene has CDR1 PRHDT and CDR2 FYEKMQ (reference sequence). This chain's CDR3 is CVSRGFTDTQYF. The CDR3 DNA is TGTGTCAGCAGGGGGTTCACAGATACGCAGTATTTT. Full variable domain (remainder filled in from reference TRBV13 and TRBJ2-3): AAGVIQSPRHLIKEKRETATLKCYPIPRHDTVYWYQQGPGQDPQFLISFYEKMQSDKGSIPDRFSAQQFSDYHSELNMSSLELGDSALYFCVSRGFTDTQYFGPGTRLTVL.

In its sample, this clonotype was seen a few times. V gene TRBV19 combines with J gene TRBJ2-7, with TRBD1 matching 7 bases. CDR1 is LNHDA, CDR2 SQIVND, per germline (reference sequence). V shed 5 bases, J shed 3 bases, and the junction held 10 bases outside the gene matches. The CDR3 has 15 amino acids. The CDR3 sequence is CASSAGTANYYEQYF. The DNA of the CDR3 is TGTGCCAGTAGTGCCGGGACAGCAAACTACTACGAGCAGTACTTC. Complete variable domain (other parts from reference TRBV19 and TRBJ2-7): DGGITQSPKYLFRKEGQNVTLSCEQNLNHDAMYWYRQDPGQGLRLIYYSQIVNDFQKGDIAEGYSVSREKKESFPLTVTSAQKNPTAFYLCASSAGTANYYEQYFGPGTRLTVT.

There are a few counts of this clonotype. The chain links TRBV6-1 to TRBJ1-1, with 10 nucleotides matching TRBD1. Trimming removed 6 bases from V and 6 bases from J; junction bases left unmatched: 10. The germline CDR1 and CDR2 sequences are MNHNS and SASEGT. This CDR3 contains 15 residues. The CDR3 DNA reads TGTGCCAGCAGAGAGGGACAGGGGTCGGGGGCTGAAGCTTTCTTT. Encoded protein: CASREGQGSGAEAFF.

The chain combines TRBV5-8 with TRBJ2-7; D uncertain. Looked up from germline, CDR1 is SGHTS and CDR2 is YDEGEE. Between the trimmed V and J ends, which lost 0 bases and 7 bases, there was a span of 17 bases. The CDR3 is made up of 15 amino acids. This CDR3 is CASSLGPLTAWEQYF. In nucleotides, the CDR3 is TGTGCCAGCAGCTTGGGTCCCCTTACCGCGTGGGAGCAGTACTTC.

This clonotype was seen a few times. This chain connects TRBV7-6 to TRBJ2-7, with D possibly matching TRBD2 (5 bases). Per germline, CDR1 SGHVS and CDR2 FNYEAQ. Trimming stripped 1 base from V and 2 bases from J, with 18 bases between. This CDR3 has 17 amino acids. The DNA for the CDR3 is TGTGCCAGCAGCTTAGAAGTGATTCTCAGCGGCCCCTACGAGCAGTACTTC. It is translated as CASSLEVILSGPYEQYF.

This clonotype was counted many times. The rearrangement links TRBV28 to TRBJ2-5; perhaps TRBD1 as D (6 bases). Germline assignment: CDR1 MDHEN and CDR2 SYDVKM. The CDR3 spans 16 residues. Trimming took 4 bases from V and 4 from J, leaving 19 bases between them. The CDR3 DNA reads TGTGCCAGCAGTTCGCCTCCCAGGGGCCTAGGAGAGACCCAGTACTTC. It encodes CASSSPPRGLGETQYF. Full variable domain (rest looked up from reference TRBV28 and TRBJ2-5): DVKVTQSSRYLVKRTGEKVFLECVQDMDHENMFWYRQDPGLGLRLIYFSYDVKMKEKGDIPEGYSVSREKKERFSLILESASTNQTSMYLCASSSPPRGLGETQYFGPGTRLLVL.

The sample holds a few counts of this clonotype. The J gene is TRBJ1-1, the V gene TRBV7-2, with TRBD1 identical over 10 bases. Germline CDR1 and CDR2: SGHTA and FQGNSA. The junction had 6 bases not matched to a gene; V was cut back by 3 bases and J by 5 bases. The CDR3 runs 15 residues. The CDR3 sequence: CASSLAGQGRTEAFF. The CDR3 DNA reads TGTGCCAGCAGCTTGGCGGGACAGGGGAGGACTGAAGCTTTCTTT.